A single sample gave rise to the 2 T cell receptor beta chains below, sequenced in a study of T cell responses to AZD1222 COVID-19 vaccine. Sequencing was performed with immunoSEQ multiplex PCR; in TCRdb, only in-frame clones are kept and a portion is missing. The sample consists of about 110,000 clones, approximately 89% of them appearing once. The specimen comprised peripheral blood, sampled on day 0 of MenACWY control vaccination. Every receptor here comes from an adult in good health.

This clone has a handful of counts. The chain uses TRBV7-2 and TRBJ2-3; D may be TRBD1 or TRBD2 (5 bases each). V lost 2 bases, J lost 5 bases, and 8 bases lay in between. CDR1 and CDR2 (germline): SGHTA, FQGNSA. The CDR3 has 13 amino acids. In DNA form, the CDR3 reads TGTGCCAGCAGCTTAAGGGACGGAGATACGCAGTATTTT. Translating gives CASSLRDGDTQYF.

The chain uses TRBV28 and TRBJ1-2; D gene uncertain. The CDR3 contains 13 residues. CDR1 MDHEN and CDR2 SYDVKM come from the germline V gene. V dropped 3 bases and J dropped 1 base, with 6 bases sitting between them. As DNA, the CDR3 is TGTGCCAGCAGTTTTGAGCTTAACTATGGCTACACCTTC. This translates into CASSFELNYGYTF.